This T cell receptor (beta chain) emerged from a study of blood T cell repertoires in COVID-19. Trimming removed 0 bases from V and 4 bases from J, with 9 bases in between. The CDR3 loop spans 15 amino acids. Germline V gene data show CDR1 as MGHRA and CDR2 as YSYEKL. Methods used by the authors: Quantification of nucleated cells was approximated via reference gene primer amplification. Sequencing used immunoSEQ multiplex PCR; TCRdb keeps in-frame clones, though not all of them. That table is the source of V, J and clone size, and D and trimming were worked out from the DNA. The data contain about 120,000 clones, around nine tenths of them seen just once; the ten biggest clones take up roughly 1.2%.

The TCR comes from a woman of 80 years or more with acute or convalescent COVID-19. This chain links TRBV4-1 with TRBJ1-4; the D is unclear. Sequencing was performed on peripheral blood. CDR3 sequence reads: CASSQDSRYNEKLFF. CDR3 in DNA: TGCGCCAGCAGCCAAGATAGCCGGTATAATGAAAAACTGTTTTTT.